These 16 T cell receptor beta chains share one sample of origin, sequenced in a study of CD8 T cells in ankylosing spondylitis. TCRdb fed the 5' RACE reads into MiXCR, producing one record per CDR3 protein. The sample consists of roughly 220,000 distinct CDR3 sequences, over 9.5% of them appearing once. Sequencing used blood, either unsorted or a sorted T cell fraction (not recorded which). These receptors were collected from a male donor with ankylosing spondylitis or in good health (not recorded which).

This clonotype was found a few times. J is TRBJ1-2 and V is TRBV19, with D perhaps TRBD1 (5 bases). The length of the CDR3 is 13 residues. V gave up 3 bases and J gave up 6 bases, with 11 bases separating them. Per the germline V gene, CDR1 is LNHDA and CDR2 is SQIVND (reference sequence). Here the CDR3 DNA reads TGTGCCAGTAGTATCGACAGCTCCGATGGCTACACCTTC. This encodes CASSIDSSDGYTF.

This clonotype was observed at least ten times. This chain's CDR3 is CASSAGQGAQPQHF. CDR3 in DNA: TGCGCCAGCAGCGCTGGACAGGGGGCACAGCCCCAGCATTTT. This sequence joins TRBV5-1 and TRBJ1-5; TRBD1 matches 11 bases. The germline CDR1 and CDR2 sequences are SGHRS and YFSETQ. Trimming cost V 4 bases and J 7 bases; bases outside gene matches: 4. This CDR3 contains 14 residues.

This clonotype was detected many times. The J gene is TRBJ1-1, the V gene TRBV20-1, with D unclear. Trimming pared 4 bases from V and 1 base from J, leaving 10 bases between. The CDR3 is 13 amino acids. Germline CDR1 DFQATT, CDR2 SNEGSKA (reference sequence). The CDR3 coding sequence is TGCAGTGCTAAATCCGGAGGGAACACTGAAGCTTTCTTT. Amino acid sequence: CSAKSGGNTEAFF.

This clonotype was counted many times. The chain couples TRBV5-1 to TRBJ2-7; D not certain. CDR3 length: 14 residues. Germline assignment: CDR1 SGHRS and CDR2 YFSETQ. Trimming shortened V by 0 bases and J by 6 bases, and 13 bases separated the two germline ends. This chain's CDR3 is CASSLGSGEAEQYF. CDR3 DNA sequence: TGCGCCAGCAGCTTGGGGTCGGGCGAGGCCGAGCAGTACTTC.

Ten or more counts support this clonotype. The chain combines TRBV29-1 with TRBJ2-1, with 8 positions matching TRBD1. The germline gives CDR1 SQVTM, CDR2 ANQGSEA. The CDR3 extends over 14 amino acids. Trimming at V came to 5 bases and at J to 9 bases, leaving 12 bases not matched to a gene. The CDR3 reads CSVRTGSIGGEQFF. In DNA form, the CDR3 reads TGCAGCGTTAGGACAGGGTCAATAGGTGGTGAGCAGTTCTTC.

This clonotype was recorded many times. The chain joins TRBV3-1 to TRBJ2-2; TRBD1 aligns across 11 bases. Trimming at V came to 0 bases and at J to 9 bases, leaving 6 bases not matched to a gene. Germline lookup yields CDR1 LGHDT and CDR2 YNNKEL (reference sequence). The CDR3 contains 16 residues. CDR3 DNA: TGTGCCAGCAGCCAAGATTCGGGACAGGGGGACCGGGAGCTGTTTTTT. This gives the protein CASSQDSGQGDRELFF.

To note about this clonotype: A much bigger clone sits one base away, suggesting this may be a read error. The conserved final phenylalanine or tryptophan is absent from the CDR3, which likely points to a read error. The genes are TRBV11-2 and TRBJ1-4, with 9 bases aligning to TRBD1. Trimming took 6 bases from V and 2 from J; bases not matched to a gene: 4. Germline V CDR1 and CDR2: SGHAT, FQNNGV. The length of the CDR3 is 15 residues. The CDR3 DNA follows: TGTGCCAGCAGGGCCACAGGGGGCACTAATGAAAAACTGTTTTAT. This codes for CASRATGGTNEKLFY.

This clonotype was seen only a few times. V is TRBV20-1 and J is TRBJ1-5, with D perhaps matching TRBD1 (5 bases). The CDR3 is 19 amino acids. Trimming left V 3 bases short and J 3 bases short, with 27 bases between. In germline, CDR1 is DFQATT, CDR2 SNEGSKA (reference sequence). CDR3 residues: CSASTRQRTAPGANQPQHF. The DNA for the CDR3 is TGCAGTGCTAGTACTCGACAGAGAACAGCCCCAGGAGCCAATCAGCCCCAGCATTTT.

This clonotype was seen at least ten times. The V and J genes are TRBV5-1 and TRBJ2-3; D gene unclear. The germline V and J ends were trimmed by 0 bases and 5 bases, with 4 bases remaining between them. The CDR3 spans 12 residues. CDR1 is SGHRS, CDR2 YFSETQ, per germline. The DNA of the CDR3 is TGCGCCAGCAGCTTGGTTAAAGATACGCAGTATTTT. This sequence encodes CASSLVKDTQYF.

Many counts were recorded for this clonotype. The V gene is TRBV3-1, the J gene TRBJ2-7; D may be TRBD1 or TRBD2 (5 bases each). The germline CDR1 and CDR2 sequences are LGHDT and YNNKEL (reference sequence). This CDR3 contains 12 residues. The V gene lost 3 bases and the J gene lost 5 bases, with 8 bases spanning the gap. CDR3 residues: CASSQGENEQYF. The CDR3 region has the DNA TGTGCCAGCAGCCAGGGGGAGAACGAGCAGTACTTC.

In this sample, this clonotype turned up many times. CDR3 DNA: TGTGCCAGCAGTGGCGACAGGTTTTCATCGGCCGGGGAGCTGTTTTTT. Protein: CASSGDRFSSAGELFF. This sequence joins TRBV6-1 and TRBJ2-2, with D perhaps TRBD1 (6 bases). The CDR3 is 16 residues long. The V and J ends lost 4 bases and 6 bases respectively, with 18 bases between them. CDR1 MNHNS and CDR2 SASEGT come from the germline V gene.

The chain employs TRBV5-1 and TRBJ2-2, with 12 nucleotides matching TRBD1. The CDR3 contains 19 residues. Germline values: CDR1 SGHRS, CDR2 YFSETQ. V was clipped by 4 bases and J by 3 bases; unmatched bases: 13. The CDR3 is CASSQPGQGAWADTGELFF. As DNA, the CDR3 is TGCGCCAGCAGCCAACCGGGACAGGGGGCGTGGGCCGACACCGGGGAGCTGTTTTTT. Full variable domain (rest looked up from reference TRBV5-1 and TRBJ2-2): KAGVTQTPRYLIKTRGQQVTLSCSPISGHRSVSWYQQTPGQGLQFLFEYFSETQRNKGNFPGRFSGRQFSNSRSEMNVSTLELGDSALYLCASSQPGQGAWADTGELFFGEGSRLTVL.

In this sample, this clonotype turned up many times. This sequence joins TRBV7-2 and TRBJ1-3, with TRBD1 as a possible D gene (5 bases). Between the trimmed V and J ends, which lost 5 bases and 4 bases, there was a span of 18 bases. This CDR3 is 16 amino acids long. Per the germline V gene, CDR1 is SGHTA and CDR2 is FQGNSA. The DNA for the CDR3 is TGTGCCAGCAGCACTAGCGGAGGGGCGCGAGGAAACACCATATATTTT. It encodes CASSTSGGARGNTIYF. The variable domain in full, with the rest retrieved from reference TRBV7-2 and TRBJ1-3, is GAGVSQSPSNKVTEKGKDVELRCDPISGHTALYWYRQSLGQGLEFLIYFQGNSAPDKSGLPSDRFSAERTGGSVSTLTIQRTQQEDSAVYLCASSTSGGARGNTIYFGEGSWLTVV.

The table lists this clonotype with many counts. CDR3 sequence (DNA): TGTGCCAGCAGCTCCATTCAAGAGACCCAGTACTTC. Protein product: CASSSIQETQYF. The chain is built from TRBV7-2 and TRBJ2-5; D remains unclear. CDR1 SGHTA and CDR2 FQGNSA come from the germline V gene. The V and J ends lost 4 bases and 2 bases respectively, with 5 bases between them. The CDR3 consists of 12 residues.

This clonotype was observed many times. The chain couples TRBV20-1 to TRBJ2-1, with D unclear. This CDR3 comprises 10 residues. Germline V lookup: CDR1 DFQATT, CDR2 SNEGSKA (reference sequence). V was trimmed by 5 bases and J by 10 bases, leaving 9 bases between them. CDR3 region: CSAGPREQFF. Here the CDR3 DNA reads TGCAGTGCTGGCCCTAGAGAGCAGTTCTTC.

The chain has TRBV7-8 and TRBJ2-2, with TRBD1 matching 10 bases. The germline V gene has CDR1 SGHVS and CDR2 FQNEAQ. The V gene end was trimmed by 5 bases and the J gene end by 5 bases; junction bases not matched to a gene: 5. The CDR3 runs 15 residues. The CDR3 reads CASSPTGQGTGELFF. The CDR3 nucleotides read TGTGCCAGCAGCCCAACGGGACAGGGGACCGGGGAGCTGTTTTTT.